Listed here is a single T cell receptor (beta chain). Study processing details: Quantification of nucleated cells was approximated via reference gene primer amplification. Some clones are missing from TCRdb's copy, which holds only in-frame ones; the method was immunoSEQ multiplex PCR. V, J and clone size are taken as reported in that table, and D and trimming were inferred from the DNA itself. Here the sample spans around 330,000 clones, roughly 90% being singletons. The data were taken from a study of blood T cell repertoires in COVID-19. The V end was cut by 5 bases, the J end by 3 bases, with 11 bases between. The CDR3 loop spans 13 amino acids. CDR1 LNHDA and CDR2 SQIVND come from the germline V gene (reference sequence).

The chain recombines TRBV19 with TRBJ2-7, with D perhaps TRBD1 (6 bases). The receptor's source is a woman aged 45-60 years with active or convalescent COVID-19. The sequencing sample was made of peripheral blood. The CDR3 DNA is TGTGCCAGTAGTTTGGGACACCTCTACGAGCAGTACTTC. This codes for CASSLGHLYEQYF.